The 8 T cell receptor beta chains listed next were all sequenced from one sample in a study of control samples from healthy donors and cancer patients. Only in-frame clones appear in the TCRdb table, and some are missing; sequencing was by immunoSEQ multiplex PCR. The top ten clones hold 0.68% of a sample with more than 150,000 clones, 92% of them seen once. The sample comprised blood. Every receptor here comes from a woman in her twenties or thirties in good health.

This sequence joins TRBV28 and TRBJ2-3; 13 bases are shared with TRBD2. V lost 3 bases to trimming and J lost 0 bases; unmatched junction nucleotides: 12. Germline loops: CDR1 MDHEN, CDR2 SYDVKM. This CDR3 has 20 amino acids. In nucleotides, the CDR3 is TGTGCCAGCAGTTTCTCCTACCGACTAGCGGGAGGTGTAAGCACAGATACGCAGTATTTT. Translating gives CASSFSYRLAGGVSTDTQYF.

V is TRBV6-5 and J is TRBJ1-4; 8 positions match TRBD1. The germline gives CDR1 MNHEY, CDR2 SVGAGI. V lost 5 bases to trimming and J lost 8 bases; unmatched junction nucleotides: 7. The CDR3 contains 14 residues. The CDR3 loop is CASSMTGEGEKLFF. The CDR3 nucleotides are TGTGCCAGCAGTATGACAGGGGAGGGGGAAAAACTGTTTTTT.

This chain links TRBV6-2 or TRBV6-3 with TRBJ2-7, with D perhaps TRBD1 (6 bases). V dropped 3 bases and J dropped 1 base, with 10 bases sitting between them. Germline V CDR1 and CDR2: MNHEY, SVGEGT. This CDR3 comprises 14 residues. Written as DNA, the CDR3 is TGTGCCAGCAGTTATCCGGGACATTCCTACGAGCAGTACTTC. Protein sequence: CASSYPGHSYEQYF.

The chain couples TRBV7-9 to TRBJ2-7; maybe TRBD1 (7 bases). V lost 3 bases to trimming and J lost 0 bases, with 18 bases between them. Germline V lookup: CDR1 SEHNR, CDR2 FQNEAQ (reference sequence). This CDR3 is built from 17 residues. CDR3 sequence: CASSFHRGRGLSYEQYF. The CDR3 DNA follows: TGTGCCAGCAGCTTCCACAGGGGAAGGGGACTCTCCTACGAGCAGTACTTC.

CDR3 residues: CASRSLIAGVYEQYF. The DNA for the CDR3 is TGTGCCAGCAGGTCCCTCATAGCGGGAGTCTACGAGCAGTACTTC. V gene TRBV6-5 combines with J gene TRBJ2-7; 9 bases fit TRBD2. There are 15 residues in the CDR3. J gave up 3 bases and V 6 bases, and 9 bases lay outside the gene matches. The V gene's germline CDR1 is MNHEY and CDR2 SVGAGI.

The chain combines TRBV12-5 with TRBJ1-1, with no clear D. The CDR3 is 14 residues long. Deletions cut 0 bases from V and 6 bases from J, with 11 bases between. The germline V gene has CDR1 LGHNT and CDR2 FRNRAP. CDR3 nucleotides: TGTGCTAGTGGTTTGGTACAAGTCTCAGCTGAAGCTTTCTTT. Translating gives CASGLVQVSAEAFF.

The CDR3, as DNA: TGTGCCAGCAGTTTCCGGGGGAGCACTGAAGCTTTCTTT. Its protein is CASSFRGSTEAFF. The chain is built from TRBV6-5 and TRBJ1-1; tentatively, D is TRBD1 (5 bases). V dropped 4 bases and J dropped 4 bases, with 10 bases sitting between them. Per germline, CDR1 MNHEY and CDR2 SVGAGI. The CDR3 covers 13 residues.

The V call is TRBV19, the J call TRBJ1-4; D unresolved. The CDR3 length is 16 residues. Germline V lookup: CDR1 LNHDA, CDR2 SQIVND (reference sequence). Trimming left V 1 base short and J 0 bases short, with 9 bases between. The CDR3 loop is CASSIGDPATNEKLFF. CDR3 nucleotides: TGTGCCAGTAGTATAGGCGACCCTGCAACTAATGAAAAACTGTTTTTT.